This is a list of T cell receptor beta chains from one sample in a study of cytotoxic CD8 clonotypes in ibrutinib-treated CLL. Clones were read by immunoSEQ multiplex PCR, and TCRdb kept only the in-frame ones, dropping some. The data hold some 120,000 clones, with about 85% observed a single time. The specimen was PBMCs, collected after 24 months of ibrutinib treatment. The receptors stem from a human donor with chronic lymphocytic leukemia. Both conserved end residues are part of each CDR3. The D gene is left open where the match is weak. A clone size is listed for some rows: how often the clone was seen (once, few, many), or a class if it is expanded.

v_call: TRBV5-1
cdr3_length: 13
j_call: TRBJ1-1
d_call: NA
clone_size: NA
cdr3_nt: TGCGCCAGCAGCCCGGGGTGGGACACTGAAGCTTTCTTT
cdr3_aa: CASSPGWDTEAFF

v_call: TRBV5-4
cdr3_length: 14
j_call: TRBJ2-5
d_call: TRBD2
clone_size: NA
cdr3_nt: TGTGCCAGCAGCTCAGGACTAGATCAAGAGACCCAGTACTTC
cdr3_aa: CASSSGLDQETQYF

v_call: TRBV19
cdr3_length: 14
j_call: TRBJ1-1
d_call: NA
clone_size: NA
cdr3_nt: TGTGCCAGTAGTATTAGCCACCTAGGTAGTGAAGCTTTCTTT
cdr3_aa: CASSISHLGSEAFF

v_call: TRBV4-1
cdr3_length: 15
j_call: TRBJ1-1
d_call: TRBD1
clone_size: NA
cdr3_nt: TGCGCCAGCAGCCCGCGGACAGGGGTGAACACTGAAGCTTTCTTT
cdr3_aa: CASSPRTGVNTEAFF

v_call: TRBV19
cdr3_length: 11
j_call: TRBJ1-3
d_call: NA
clone_size: NA
cdr3_nt: TGTGCCAGTAGGCTCGGAGACATCACCTATTTT
cdr3_aa: CASRLGDITYF

v_call: TRBV5-1
cdr3_length: 16
j_call: TRBJ1-1
d_call: NA
clone_size: NA
cdr3_nt: TGCGCCAGCAGCTTTTCGATCACCTCCCGGAACACTGAAGCTTTCTTT
cdr3_aa: CASSFSITSRNTEAFF

v_call: TRBV10-3
cdr3_length: 14
j_call: TRBJ1-4
d_call: NA
clone_size: NA
cdr3_nt: TGTGCCATCAGGGGACGTGGGACTAATGAAAAACTGTTTTTT
cdr3_aa: CAIRGRGTNEKLFF

v_call: TRBV2
cdr3_length: 15
j_call: TRBJ2-5
d_call: NA
clone_size: NA
cdr3_nt: TGTGCCAGCAGTCTCGCTAGCGTCTACCAAGAGACCCAGTACTTC
cdr3_aa: CASSLASVYQETQYF

v_call: TRBV30
cdr3_length: 15
j_call: TRBJ1-4
d_call: TRBD1
clone_size: once
cdr3_nt: TGTGCCTGGAGTGTAAAGACAGGGATGAGTGAAAAACTGTTTTTT
cdr3_aa: CAWSVKTGMSEKLFF

v_call: TRBV7-6
cdr3_length: 17
j_call: TRBJ1-5
d_call: TRBD1
clone_size: NA
cdr3_nt: TGTGCCAGCAGCTTAGGGGCACAGGGGGTAGGCAATCAGCCCCAGCATTTT
cdr3_aa: CASSLGAQGVGNQPQHF

v_call: TRBV10-3
cdr3_length: 16
j_call: TRBJ2-7
d_call: NA
clone_size: NA
cdr3_nt: TGTGCCGCCCGGTGCAACAAGGGCTCTAGATTCTACGAGCAGTACTTC
cdr3_aa: CAARCNKGSRFYEQYF

v_call: TRBV25-1
cdr3_length: 16
j_call: TRBJ2-1
d_call: NA
clone_size: NA
cdr3_nt: TGTGCCAGCAGTGATCGGACGGGACGGTCCTACAATGAGCAGTTCTTC
cdr3_aa: CASSDRTGRSYNEQFF

v_call: TRBV29-1
cdr3_length: 14
j_call: TRBJ2-1
d_call: TRBD2
clone_size: once
cdr3_nt: TGCAGCGTTTTAGGGCGGGGGGGAAACAATGAGCAGTTCTTC
cdr3_aa: CSVLGRGGNNEQFF

v_call: TRBV7-8
cdr3_length: 13
j_call: TRBJ2-5
d_call: NA
clone_size: NA
cdr3_nt: TGTGCCAGCGGGCGGGGGCGCGGAGAGACCCAGTACTTC
cdr3_aa: CASGRGRGETQYF

v_call: TRBV2
cdr3_length: 13
j_call: TRBJ1-6
d_call: TRBD1
clone_size: NA
cdr3_nt: TGTGCCAGGATGACAGGGACCAATTCACCCCTCCACTTT
cdr3_aa: CARMTGTNSPLHF

v_call: TRBV7-2
cdr3_length: 19
j_call: TRBJ1-3
d_call: TRBD1
clone_size: NA
cdr3_nt: TGTGCCAGCAGCCCGCGGGACACCGACAGGGGGCGCTTTGGAAACACCATATATTTT
cdr3_aa: CASSPRDTDRGRFGNTIYF

v_call: TRBV29-1
cdr3_length: 12
j_call: TRBJ1-1
d_call: NA
clone_size: few
cdr3_nt: TGCAGCGTCTTACAGGGGAACACTGAAGCTTTCTTT
cdr3_aa: CSVLQGNTEAFF

v_call: TRBV18
cdr3_length: 15
j_call: TRBJ2-1
d_call: NA
clone_size: NA
cdr3_nt: TGTGCCAGCTCACCGCTGGGGGTGAACTACAATGAGCAGTTCTTC
cdr3_aa: CASSPLGVNYNEQFF

v_call: TRBV7-2
cdr3_length: 13
j_call: TRBJ2-7
d_call: NA
clone_size: NA
cdr3_nt: TGTGCCAGCAGCCCGAAACGGGGCTACGAGCAGTACTTC
cdr3_aa: CASSPKRGYEQYF

v_call: TRBV6-5
cdr3_length: 14
j_call: TRBJ1-4
d_call: NA
clone_size: NA
cdr3_nt: TGTGCCAGCAGTGAAGGGACAATTAATGAAAAACTGTTTTTT
cdr3_aa: CASSEGTINEKLFF

v_call: TRBV7-2
cdr3_length: 15
j_call: TRBJ2-7
d_call: NA
clone_size: few
cdr3_nt: TGTGCCAGCAGCCCACAGGGACCTACCTCCTACGAGCAGTACTTC
cdr3_aa: CASSPQGPTSYEQYF

v_call: TRBV6-1
cdr3_length: 15
j_call: TRBJ1-5
d_call: NA
clone_size: NA
cdr3_nt: TGTGCCAGCAGTTGGACGGCCGATTACAATCAGCCCCAGCATTTT
cdr3_aa: CASSWTADYNQPQHF

v_call: TRBV2
cdr3_length: 14
j_call: TRBJ2-5
d_call: NA
clone_size: NA
cdr3_nt: TGTGCCAGCGCAACCGGGACCTACCAAGAGACCCAGTACTTC
cdr3_aa: CASATGTYQETQYF

v_call: TRBV6-6
cdr3_length: 16
j_call: TRBJ2-7
d_call: NA
clone_size: NA
cdr3_nt: TGTGCCAGCAGTGCCCAGTTGGGACACGGAAACTACGAGCAGTACTTC
cdr3_aa: CASSAQLGHGNYEQYF

v_call: TRBV7-2
cdr3_length: 13
j_call: TRBJ1-2
d_call: NA
clone_size: few
cdr3_nt: TGTGCCAGCAGCCCCGGGACCGTCTATGGCTACACCTTC
cdr3_aa: CASSPGTVYGYTF

v_call: TRBV5-6
cdr3_length: 14
j_call: TRBJ1-6
d_call: NA
clone_size: NA
cdr3_nt: TGTGCCAGCAGCTTAAGCGGGGATTATTCACCCCTCCACTTT
cdr3_aa: CASSLSGDYSPLHF

v_call: TRBV28
cdr3_length: 14
j_call: TRBJ1-5
d_call: NA
clone_size: NA
cdr3_nt: TGTGCCAGCAGTTTGTCCGGAAGCAATCAGCCCCAGCATTTT
cdr3_aa: CASSLSGSNQPQHF

v_call: TRBV5-1
cdr3_length: 13
j_call: TRBJ1-2
d_call: NA
clone_size: NA
cdr3_nt: TGCGCCAGCAGCCTGGGTTTACGTTATGGCTACACCTTC
cdr3_aa: CASSLGLRYGYTF

v_call: TRBV18
cdr3_length: 17
j_call: TRBJ1-1
d_call: TRBD1
clone_size: NA
cdr3_nt: TGTGCCAGCTCACTGGGACAGGGAATATTCATGAACACTGAAGCTTTCTTT
cdr3_aa: CASSLGQGIFMNTEAFF